These T cell receptor beta chains were read from a single sample in a study of blood T cell repertoires in COVID-19. Generated by immunoSEQ multiplex PCR, the TCRdb table keeps only in-frame clones and is missing some. Among fewer than 400,000 clones, 80% to 90% were seen once, and the ten largest hold approximately 3.1%. The specimen sequenced was peripheral blood. These receptors originate from a man between 25 and 39 years old with active or convalescent COVID-19. Both conserved end residues are part of each CDR3. Clone size is shown for a subset of rows, as once, few, many or a class of expanded clone.

abundance	j_gene	v_gene	CDR3aa
-	TRBJ1-5	TRBV18	CASSPSVQQGDNQPQHF
-	TRBJ2-7	TRBV13	CASSLHGGAYEQYF
-	TRBJ2-1	TRBV5-1	CASSLGQWSEQFF
-	TRBJ2-7	TRBV11-2	CASSGQTGGLSYEQYF
once	TRBJ2-4	TRBV6-2/TRBV6-3	CASSPSTSGGRNIQYF
-	TRBJ2-7	TRBV6-6	CASSYGVGGGPDEQYF
-	TRBJ2-7	TRBV7-9	CASTSSYEQYF
-	TRBJ1-6	TRBV5-6	CASSRNRGLVGSPLHF
-	TRBJ1-1	TRBV7-3	CASSARGRNTEAFF
-	TRBJ1-5	TRBV6-1	CASSEGSTGMGNQPQHF
-	TRBJ2-2	TRBV28	CASSFSVTGELFF
-	TRBJ2-2	TRBV16	CASSQSFLGQGKPGELFF
-	TRBJ2-5	TRBV11-3	CASSLLLFATEQETQYF
-	TRBJ2-1	TRBV7-8	CASSHTAPYNEQFF
-	TRBJ2-4	TRBV3-1/TRBV3-2	CASSQDSTDLKNIQYF
-	TRBJ1-2	TRBV11-2	CASSLEGGGPDGYTF
few	TRBJ2-7	TRBV27	CASSLSGLNYEQYF
-	TRBJ2-6	TRBV30	CAWSGHFSGANVLTF
-	TRBJ2-5	TRBV18	CASSPRWQGTWRSQETQYF
-	TRBJ1-1	TRBV19	CASSSLTEAFF
-	TRBJ1-4	TRBV5-1	CASSLEGRGNTGGSEKLFF
-	TRBJ1-5	TRBV4-3	CASSQDWDSLGQPQHF
few	TRBJ1-2	TRBV28	CASSLYRTGVGYTF
-	TRBJ2-1	TRBV24-1	CATSDDGSWGGQFF
-	TRBJ1-2	TRBV7-9	CASSPFGRSYGYTF
once	TRBJ2-2	TRBV11-2	CASSWTGVTGELFF
-	TRBJ2-5	TRBV4-1	CASSPPGWARGQYF
-	TRBJ1-1	TRBV23-1	CASSHSRGQGDTEAFF
-	TRBJ1-1	TRBV19	CASSPGRANTEAFF
-	TRBJ2-5	TRBV14	CASSQVRRETQYF
-	TRBJ1-4	TRBV4-3	CASSQDVPPTLGGLEKLFF
few	TRBJ1-4	TRBV18	CASSPGTEAFGLFF
-	TRBJ2-2	TRBV11-3	CASSFTTINTGELFF
-	TRBJ1-2	TRBV4-3	CASSRVTGGAYGYTF
few	TRBJ2-7	TRBV28	CASRSSGGLYEQYF
few	TRBJ2-1	TRBV28	CASATSGRRLFF
-	TRBJ2-7	TRBV28	CASRIRGYEQYF
-	TRBJ2-5	TRBV29-1	CSTGRGSGAETQYF
-	TRBJ2-3	TRBV7-3	CASSLDRNTDTRYF
-	TRBJ2-5	TRBV10-2	CASSERREGETQYF
-	TRBJ2-7	TRBV4-2	CASSDPAGEYEQYF
-	TRBJ2-2	TRBV5-1	CASSPGLAGVGTGELFF
-	TRBJ2-3	TRBV2	CASSRLAGGTDTQYF
-	TRBJ2-4	TRBV19	CASSIWLGTAGDIQYF
-	TRBJ2-7	TRBV5-1	CASSAQGPRYEQYF
-	TRBJ1-6	TRBV13	CASSSTSGQGRNSPLHF
-	TRBJ2-7	TRBV7-2	CASSLVGTGTYEQYF
-	TRBJ2-2	TRBV6-5	CASSYSPSGYTGELFF
-	TRBJ1-1	TRBV30	CASPSRGAGTEAFF
-	TRBJ2-3	TRBV3-1/TRBV3-2	CASLGRADTQYF
-	TRBJ1-2	TRBV5-4	CASSWTGGADGYTF
-	TRBJ2-1	TRBV14	CASSRLGAREQFF